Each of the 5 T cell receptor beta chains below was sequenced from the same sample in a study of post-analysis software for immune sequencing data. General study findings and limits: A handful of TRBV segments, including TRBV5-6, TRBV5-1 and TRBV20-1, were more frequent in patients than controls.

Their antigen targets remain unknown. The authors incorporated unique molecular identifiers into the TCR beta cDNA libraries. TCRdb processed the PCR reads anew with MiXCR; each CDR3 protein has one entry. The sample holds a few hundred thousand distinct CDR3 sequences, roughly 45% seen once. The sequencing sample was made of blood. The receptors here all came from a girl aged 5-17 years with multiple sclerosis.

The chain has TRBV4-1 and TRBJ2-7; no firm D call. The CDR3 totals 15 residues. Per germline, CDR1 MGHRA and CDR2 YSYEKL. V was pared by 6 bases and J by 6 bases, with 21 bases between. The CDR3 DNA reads TGCGCCAGCAGTCACATCAAAATCCTGACGAGCGAGCAGTACTTC. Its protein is CASSHIKILTSEQYF.

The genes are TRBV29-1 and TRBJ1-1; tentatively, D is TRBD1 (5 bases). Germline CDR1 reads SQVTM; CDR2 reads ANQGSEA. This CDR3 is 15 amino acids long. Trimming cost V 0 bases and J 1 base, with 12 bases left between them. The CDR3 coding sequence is TGCAGCGTTGAAGATCCGGCAGGGACGAACACTGAAGCTTTCTTT. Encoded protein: CSVEDPAGTNTEAFF.

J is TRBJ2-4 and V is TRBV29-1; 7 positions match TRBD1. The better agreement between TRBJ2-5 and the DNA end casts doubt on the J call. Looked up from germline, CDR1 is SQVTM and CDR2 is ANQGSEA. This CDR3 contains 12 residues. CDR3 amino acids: CSAGQARGTQYF. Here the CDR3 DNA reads TGCAGCGCCGGACAGGCCCGGGGGACCCAGTACTTC.

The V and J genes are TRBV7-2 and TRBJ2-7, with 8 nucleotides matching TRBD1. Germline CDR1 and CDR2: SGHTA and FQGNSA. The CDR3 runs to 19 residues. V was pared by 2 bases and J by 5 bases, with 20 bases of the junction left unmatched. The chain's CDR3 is CASSLSSPSGTGSPNEQYF. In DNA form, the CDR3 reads TGTGCCAGCAGCTTAAGTTCCCCCTCCGGGACAGGATCACCCAACGAGCAGTACTTC.

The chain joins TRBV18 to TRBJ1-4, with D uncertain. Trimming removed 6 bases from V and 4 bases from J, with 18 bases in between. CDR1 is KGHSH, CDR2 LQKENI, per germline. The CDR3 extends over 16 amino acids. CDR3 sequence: CASSNTNGLLNEKLFF. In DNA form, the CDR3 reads TGTGCCAGCTCGAACACAAACGGACTCCTTAATGAAAAACTGTTTTTT.